These T cell receptor beta chains were read from a single sample in a study of T cell repertoires in ileal Crohn's disease. The protocol was immunoSEQ multiplex PCR, while the TCRdb copy is restricted to in-frame clones and leaves out a portion. The sample includes about 7,400 clones, about 74% seen only once; the top ten take less than 8.5%. The specimen was ileal tissue. Receptor source: an adult with Crohn's disease. The conserved cysteine and the conserved F or W are not part of the CDR3 here.

J gene	V gene	CDR3 length	CDR3 protein
TRBJ1-1	TRBV19	15	ASSIGGGRGSNTEAF
TRBJ1-1	TRBV5-4	12	ASSKDEGYERAF
TRBJ2-2	TRBV18	13	ASSAGSLNTGELF
TRBJ2-1	TRBV27	13	ASSFLSLSDNEQF
TRBJ1-1	TRBV7-9	11	ASSSSRALEAF
TRBJ1-1	TRBV7-2	11	ASSLRDRDEAF
TRBJ1-1	TRBV30	12	ASHGQTRGTEAF
TRBJ2-2	TRBV18	14	ASSPRSPLRAGELF
TRBJ2-2	TRBV9	14	ASSVLAGGRAGELF
TRBJ2-1	TRBV6-4	14	ASARSGTSGYNEQF
TRBJ1-3	TRBV5-1	13	ASGPDRAGGNTIY
TRBJ1-1	TRBV18	12	ASSEGQTNIEAF
TRBJ1-1	TRBV29-1	9	SVGGQGEAF
TRBJ1-2	TRBV7-9	10	ASSLAYEGYT
TRBJ1-5	TRBV5-4	13	ASSRGGDGNQPQH
TRBJ1-6	TRBV2	11	AGGSDRNSPLH
TRBJ1-6	TRBV27	13	ASSLSQGAGTPLH
TRBJ2-5	TRBV4-1	12	ASSQGPGEETQY
TRBJ2-5	TRBV29-1	11	SVRTGGGETQY
TRBJ2-1	TRBV7-9	12	ASSGRDTGGKQF
TRBJ1-2	TRBV18	12	ASSPARDSYGYT
TRBJ2-3	TRBV2	12	ASTGTGGSDTQY
TRBJ2-6	TRBV19	12	ASATGSGANVLT
TRBJ2-7	TRBV7-2	12	ASSLPGFVYEQY
TRBJ2-1	TRBV11-1	13	ASSFGTGKFDEQF
TRBJ1-2	TRBV7-2	10	ASSEPGNGYT
TRBJ1-4	TRBV6-5	13	ASSSAGATNEKLF
TRBJ2-2	TRBV5-4	14	ASSLVAGEIGGELF
TRBJ1-5	TRBV10-1	13	ASSEYGASNQPQH
TRBJ2-2	TRBV13	12	ASSFRQVTGELF
TRBJ1-3	TRBV5-6	14	ASGLLGLSSGNTIY
TRBJ2-5	TRBV5-1	11	ASSLTGGETQY
TRBJ2-5	TRBV2	9	ASNPTETQY
TRBJ1-5	TRBV2	11	ASSREGSQPQH
TRBJ1-3	TRBV9	16	ASSAATGSYRSGNTIY
TRBJ1-1	TRBV6-5	13	ASTLGASGNTEAF